The subject of this entry is one T cell receptor beta chain. This clonotype was observed a few times. Its antigen is unknown. Base qualities are missing; no much larger clone stands one base away. The sample belongs to a study of T-cell memory formation after mild COVID-19 (TCRdb year 2021). Some background on the complete study: TCR sequence clusters from the two donors were largely donor specific. T-cell clones expanding and contracting after mild COVID-19 in a couple of donors were tracked by longitudinal TCRalpha and TCRbeta repertoire sequencing. The cohort was made up of two young adult volunteers, one female and one male, who were previously healthy. Summary of the overall study and its limitations: SARS-CoV-2 specificity of the second-wave clones peaking on day 37 was not confirmed. Some responding clones were found in pre-infection memory, which suggests that pre-existing cross-reactive memory T cells took part in the SARS-CoV-2 response. Clones contracting from day 15 to 85 had balanced CD4/CD8 phenotypes, while a second wave expanding from day 15 to 37 was biased towards CD4+. Only two mild cases were covered in the study, and larger cohorts including severe cases with pre-infection samples were considered necessary. Contracting CD4+ clones turned up mainly in the CM and EM memory subsets, whereas EMRA was where CD8+ clones were enriched.

The sequencer was an Illumina NovaSeq 6000. cDNA libraries for TCRalpha and TCRbeta were prepared by 5'RACE using constant-segment primers, with sample barcodes and unique molecular identifiers added. RNA was extracted from every sample with Trizol reagent. Libraries were amplified in two PCR steps, with a second sample barcode and Illumina TruSeq adapters added in the second step. Sequencing of the libraries was done on an Illumina NovaSeq, producing 2 x 150 bp paired-end reads. Concerning the study's data processing: The reads were demultiplexed and collapsed into UMI-guided consensus sequences using migec v1.2.7. Using mixcr v2.1.11, UMI consensuses were aligned to TRA and TRB V and J templates and then assembled into clonotypes. A clonotype was counted as expanded or contracted only when both edgeR and NoisET called the clonotype significant, with the noise models trained on biological replicates. edgeR calls used a false discovery rate-adjusted p below 0.01 and a log2 fold-change threshold of 1. PCA with hierarchical clustering of max-normalized trajectories of the 1000 most abundant clonotypes was used as exploratory dynamics analysis. Separately sequenced CD4+ and CD8+ repertoires were used to assign the CD4 or CD8 phenotype of responding clones. TCRdb handled the public reads itself, with Q25 trimming in fastp and clone calling in MiXCR, and kept productive beta chains. Records with the same CDR3 protein are collapsed into one entry carrying the most frequent genes and DNA. The V and J calls, along with clone size, are taken from TCRdb and not from the paper's own processing. The sample records fewer than 650,000 distinct CDR3 sequences, 15% to 20% of which are singletons. Of the sample, about 8.1% is held by the ten largest clones.

Ficoll-Paque density gradient centrifugation was the method used to isolate PBMCs. Taken from cysteine to phenylalanine, the CDR3 has 12 residues. Just the 36-base CDR3 DNA is kept, in frame starting at base 1. Trimming costs V 3 bases and J 8 bases, and their ends lie 11 bases apart. According to the germline V gene, CDR1 reads SGDLS and CDR2 reads YYNGEE. This sequence was found in an adult woman who had mild COVID-19 (a few samples of this study predate the infection). The sample titles of this study are shuffled in the database, so cell type and time point are left out; the donor was told from shared clones. The source material was PBMCs or a T cell subset sorted from them (not recorded which). The receptor chain draws on TRBV9 and TRBJ1-2; matching of 5 bases hints at TRBD1 as the D gene. The bases read TGTGCCAGCAGCGCGGCGGGGCGAGGCTACACCTTC. Translation gives CASSAAGRGYTF.